This TCR beta chain stems from a study of beta chain features in type 1 diabetes. Investigators reverse transcribed all isolated RNA, so they sequenced expressed TCRB transcripts. Profiled with immunoSEQ multiplex PCR; TCRdb holds only in-frame clones, not every one. Of 500,000 to 700,000 clones in the sample, roughly a sixth are singletons; the top ten hold about 0.097%. The authors obtained over 95% purity in all sorted populations. The CDR3 consists of 14 residues. Trimming shortened V by 10 bases and J by 1 base, and 15 bases separated the two germline ends. Germline assignment: CDR1 SGHTA and CDR2 FQGTGA.

Source material: naive CD4+ T cells from blood. The clonotype comes from a man aged 18 to 30 in good health. J is TRBJ2-3 and V is TRBV7-3, with D perhaps assigned TRBD1 or TRBD2 (6 bases each). CDR3 protein: CATGALGGTDTQYF. The CDR3 DNA follows: TGTGCCACGGGGGCCCTCGGAGGCACAGATACGCAGTATTTT.